The 23 T cell receptor beta chains given below trace back to one sample, sequenced in a study of cytomegalovirus exposure and HLA in healthy donors. With 60 Vbeta and 13 Jbeta primers, the PCR was carried out. Clones were read by immunoSEQ multiplex PCR, and TCRdb kept only the in-frame ones, dropping some. Its table lists some 75,000 clones. The sample was PBMCs. All receptors derive from a female donor in good health and CMV-seropositive.

The chain joins TRBV29-1 to TRBJ2-7; 10 bases match TRBD1. V trimming: 4 bases; J trimming: 6 bases; junction bases outside the gene matches: 3. The CDR3 runs 12 residues. The germline CDR1 and CDR2 sequences are SQVTM and ANQGSEA. CDR3 nucleotides: TGCAGCGTTGGACAGGGGGCTATCGAGCAGTACTTC. Translated: CSVGQGAIEQYF.

The CDR3 coding sequence is TGTGCCAGCAGCTCAGTATACGAGCAGTACTTC. Its translation is CASSSVYEQYF. The chain employs TRBV7-9 and TRBJ2-7; no definite D call. The CDR3 runs 11 residues. From germline, CDR1 is SEHNR and CDR2 FQNEAQ (reference sequence). The V end was cut by 4 bases, the J end by 4 bases, with 5 bases between.

The chain carries TRBV5-1 and TRBJ2-7; TRBD2 matches at 11 bases. V shed 0 bases and J 3 bases; nucleotides not matched to a gene: 2. Germline CDR1 SGHRS, CDR2 YFSETQ. The CDR3 totals 15 residues. The CDR3 sequence is CASSLGLAGIYEQYF. CDR3 coding DNA: TGCGCCAGCAGCTTGGGACTAGCGGGGATCTACGAGCAGTACTTC.

This chain links TRBV9 with TRBJ2-7; possible D gene TRBD2, 5 bases. The germline V and J ends were trimmed by 0 bases and 6 bases, with 7 bases remaining between them. From germline, CDR1 is SGDLS and CDR2 YYNGEE. The length of the CDR3 is 12 residues. CDR3 nucleotides: TGTGCCAGCAGCGTAGTGGACTCCGAGCAGTACTTC. Amino acid sequence: CASSVVDSEQYF.

This chain uses TRBV4-1 with TRBJ1-1; TRBD1 is a possible D gene (5 bases). Germline assignment: CDR1 MGHRA and CDR2 YSYEKL. The ends were cut back, 4 bases at V and 2 bases at J, with 14 bases in the middle. This CDR3 has 15 residues. CDR3: CASSPRDSQNTEAFF. In DNA form, the CDR3 reads TGCGCCAGCAGCCCCCGGGACTCTCAAAACACTGAAGCTTTCTTT.

The chain couples TRBV10-3 to TRBJ2-1, with TRBD1 as a possible D gene (5 bases). V shed 4 bases and J shed 12 bases, with 13 bases lying between them. CDR1 and CDR2 (germline): ENHRY, SYGVKD. The CDR3 has 12 residues. CDR3 coding DNA: TGTGCCATCAGTGGATCGGACACGGGGCAGTTCTTC. Its protein is CAISGSDTGQFF.

This rearrangement joins TRBV19 to TRBJ2-1, with 7 bases aligning to TRBD2. CDR3 size: 14 residues. V was pared by 5 bases and J by 9 bases, with 10 bases of the junction left unmatched. Germline CDR1 and CDR2: LNHDA and SQIVND (reference sequence). The CDR3 sequence: CASSFSGSSGEQFF. The DNA of the CDR3 is TGTGCCAGTAGTTTCAGCGGGTCTAGCGGTGAGCAGTTCTTC.

This chain links TRBV29-1 with TRBJ2-7; TRBD2 matches at 7 bases. The germline CDR1 and CDR2 sequences are SQVTM and ANQGSEA. J lost 3 bases, V lost 3 bases, and 5 bases had no gene match. This CDR3 spans 13 amino acids. The CDR3: CSVEGGRNYEQYF. CDR3 sequence (DNA): TGCAGCGTTGAGGGAGGGCGAAACTACGAGCAGTACTTC.

The rearrangement joins TRBV19 to TRBJ1-5; D is undetermined. The germline gives CDR1 LNHDA, CDR2 SQIVND (reference sequence). Trimming stripped 4 bases from V and 3 bases from J, with 7 bases between. This CDR3 comprises 13 residues. The CDR3 sequence: CASSRSVNQPQHF. CDR3 bases: TGTGCCAGTAGTAGGTCGGTCAATCAGCCCCAGCATTTT.

The chain recombines TRBV14 with TRBJ1-2; unclear D gene. V lost 3 bases and J 5 bases, leaving 16 bases between the germline ends. This CDR3 is 15 amino acids long. From germline, CDR1 is SGHDN and CDR2 FVKESK. DNA for the CDR3: TGTGCCAGCAGCCATTCCGGAGGGAGCTCATATGGCTACACCTTC. Protein product: CASSHSGGSSYGYTF. Looking up the rest from reference TRBV14 and TRBJ1-2 gives the full variable domain: EAGVTQFPSHSVIEKGQTVTLRCDPISGHDNLYWYRRVMGKEIKFLLHFVKESKQDESGMPNNRFLAERTGGTYSTLKVQPAELEDSGVYFCASSHSGGSSYGYTFGSGTRLTVV.

This CDR3 is CASRASDLETQYF. The CDR3 bases are TGTGCCAGCAGAGCTAGTGATCTAGAGACCCAGTACTTC. The chain employs TRBV6-1 and TRBJ2-5; no clear D. This CDR3 has 13 residues. Between the trimmed V and J ends, which lost 6 bases and 4 bases, there was a span of 12 bases. Germline values: CDR1 MNHNS, CDR2 SASEGT.

The chain couples TRBV6-1 to TRBJ2-7; 7 nucleotides match TRBD1. CDR1 and CDR2 from the germline V gene are MNHNS and SASEGT. After removal of 2 bases from V and 2 bases from J, the junction contained 9 bases not matched to a gene. CDR3 size: 16 residues. The CDR3 nucleotides are TGTGCCAGCAGTGAATTCGGGACAGCATCTACCTACGAGCAGTACTTC. It specifies CASSEFGTASTYEQYF.

J is TRBJ1-5 and V is TRBV30; 7 nucleotides agree with TRBD1. V trimming: 4 bases; J trimming: 7 bases; junction bases outside the gene matches: 7. Germline loops: CDR1 GTSNPN, CDR2 SVGIG (reference sequence). The CDR3 runs to 13 residues. The CDR3 sequence is CAWTDGGGQPQHF. The CDR3 region has the DNA TGTGCCTGGACCGACGGAGGGGGCCAGCCCCAGCATTTT. Complete variable domain (other parts from reference TRBV30 and TRBJ1-5): SQTIHQWPATLVQPVGSPLSLECTVEGTSNPNLYWYRQAAGRGLQLLFYSVGIGQISSEVPQNLSASRPQDRQFILSSKKLLLSDSGFYLCAWTDGGGQPQHFGDGTRLSIL.

The chain joins TRBV28 to TRBJ2-7; no definite D call. From germline, CDR1 is MDHEN and CDR2 SYDVKM. The CDR3 sequence is 12 residues long. The V end was cut by 5 bases, the J end by 9 bases, with 14 bases between. Written as DNA, the CDR3 is TGTGCCAGCAGTACAGCCTATGGGTGGCAGTACTTC. Protein: CASSTAYGWQYF.

The gene calls are TRBV2 and TRBJ2-5; the match to TRBD2 covers 11 bases. The J call could be wrong; TRBJ2-7 is a better fit for the DNA end. Per the germline V gene, CDR1 is SNHLY and CDR2 is FYNNEI. This CDR3 contains 15 residues. The CDR3 nucleotides are TGTGCCAGCGGACCCACTAGCGGGAGCCACTACGAGCAGTACTTC. As protein: CASGPTSGSHYEQYF.

V usage is TRBV7-8 and J usage is TRBJ2-5, with D possibly matching TRBD2 (5 bases). CDR3 length: 13 amino acids. V shed 5 bases and J shed 5 bases, with 12 bases lying between them. Germline V CDR1 and CDR2: SGHVS, FQNEAQ. CDR3 in amino acids: CASSIDSEETQYF. The CDR3 nucleotides are TGTGCCAGCAGCATAGATAGCGAGGAGACCCAGTACTTC.

The chain carries TRBV5-4 and TRBJ2-7; maybe TRBD1 (7 bases). Looked up from germline, CDR1 is SGHNT and CDR2 is YYREEE (reference sequence). The CDR3 runs 13 residues. Trimming took 2 bases from V and 2 from J, leaving 8 bases between them. This CDR3 is CASSFRGAYEQYF. The CDR3 coding sequence is TGTGCCAGCAGCTTCAGGGGGGCCTACGAGCAGTACTTC.

This chain joins TRBV5-1 and TRBJ1-2; 7 nucleotides match TRBD1. The trim removed 4 bases at V and 0 bases at J, leaving 12 bases unmatched. CDR3 length: 17 residues. In germline, CDR1 is SGHRS, CDR2 YFSETQ. The CDR3 nucleotides are TGCGCCAGCAGCCAAACTATCAACCAGGGGGCTAACTATGGCTACACCTTC. Translation: CASSQTINQGANYGYTF.

The chain links TRBV7-2 to TRBJ2-1, with TRBD2 matching over 9 bases. Per the germline V gene, CDR1 is SGHTA and CDR2 is FQGNSA. The CDR3 is made up of 14 amino acids. V trimming: 0 bases; J trimming: 13 bases; junction bases outside the gene matches: 7. CDR3 in DNA: TGTGCCAGCAGCTTAGCGGGACTAGCTCCATCTCAGTTCTTC. Translating it yields CASSLAGLAPSQFF.

The rearrangement joins TRBV9 to TRBJ2-1, with TRBD2 identical over 9 bases. The germline V gene encodes CDR1 SGDLS and CDR2 YYNGEE. The CDR3 extends over 19 amino acids. The V segment lost 0 bases and the J segment 2 bases; nucleotides outside the gene matches: 12. The CDR3 sequence: CASSVATGSGRNPYNEQFF. For the CDR3, the DNA is TGTGCCAGCAGCGTAGCTACGGGAAGCGGGAGGAACCCCTACAATGAGCAGTTCTTC. The whole variable domain, remainder taken from reference TRBV9 and TRBJ2-1, is DSGVTQTPKHLITATGQRVTLRCSPRSGDLSVYWYQQSLDQGLQFLIQYYNGEERAKGNILERFSAQQFPDLHSELNLSSLELGDSALYFCASSVATGSGRNPYNEQFFGPGTRLTVL.

The V call is TRBV30, the J call TRBJ2-2; weak D call: TRBD2 (7 bases). CDR1 is GTSNPN and CDR2 is SVGIG in the germline V gene (reference sequence). V was shortened by 0 bases and J by 4 bases, with 15 bases between the two germline ends. The CDR3 length is 16 residues. The CDR3 DNA reads as TGTGCCTGGAGTGTAACGCGGGGGCCCGCCACCGGGGAGCTGTTTTTT. Protein: CAWSVTRGPATGELFF.

This chain uses TRBV2 with TRBJ1-1, with a weak D call TRBD1 (5 bases). The CDR3 extends over 16 amino acids. Trimming shortened V by 4 bases and J by 0 bases, and 15 bases separated the two germline ends. CDR1 and CDR2 from the germline V gene are SNHLY and FYNNEI. CDR3: CASSVGAGGVNTEAFF. CDR3 bases: TGTGCCAGCAGTGTAGGGGCGGGGGGTGTGAACACTGAAGCTTTCTTT.

V is TRBV28 and J is TRBJ1-5; no reliable D call. Trimming cost V 2 bases and J 7 bases, with 12 bases left between them. The CDR3 length is 14 residues. CDR1 and CDR2 from the germline V gene are MDHEN and SYDVKM. The CDR3 region has the DNA TGTGCCAGCAGTTTAGGCGAAGTGGGCCAGCCCCAGCATTTT. The encoded protein is CASSLGEVGQPQHF.